This passage covers 28 T cell receptor beta chains from one sample sequenced in a study of blood T cell repertoires in COVID-19. Using immunoSEQ multiplex PCR, the repertoire was profiled, and TCRdb retains in-frame clones only, with some absent. The profile covers 250,000 to 300,000 clones, with approximately 83% appearing a single time and roughly 9.6% taken by the ten largest. The material sequenced was peripheral blood. The receptors shown here come from a woman between 65 and 79 years old with acute or convalescent COVID-19.

This chain uses TRBV25-1 with TRBJ2-2; unclear D gene. CDR3 length: 13 residues. Trimming took off 4 bases at V and 5 bases at J, with 8 bases between the two ends. CDR1 and CDR2 from the germline V gene are MGHDK and SYGVNS. CDR3 region: CASSGAWTGELFF. The CDR3 bases are TGTGCCAGCAGTGGGGCCTGGACCGGGGAGCTGTTTTTT.

V is TRBV3-1 (or the pseudogene TRBV3-2) and J is TRBJ2-2; TRBD1 aligns across 8 bases. Trimming removed 3 bases from V and 5 bases from J; junction bases left unmatched: 5. This CDR3 has 15 amino acids. Germline CDR1 reads LGHDT; CDR2 reads YNNKEL (reference sequence). This chain's CDR3 is CASSQTTGATGELFF. Here the CDR3 DNA reads TGTGCCAGCAGCCAGACGACAGGGGCGACCGGGGAGCTGTTTTTT.

This clone was counted a few times. The genes are TRBV5-4 and TRBJ2-7; maybe TRBD2 (5 bases). CDR3 length: 14 amino acids. Germline values: CDR1 SGHNT, CDR2 YYREEE (reference sequence). V lost 0 bases, J lost 4 bases, and 11 bases lay in between. The CDR3 here is CASSLGGSPYEQYF. The CDR3 nucleotides are TGTGCCAGCAGCTTGGGAGGGAGCCCGTACGAGCAGTACTTC.

The chain couples TRBV7-9 to TRBJ1-6; 9 nucleotides match TRBD1. Germline trimming cut 3 bases from V and 10 bases from J; bases unmatched to any gene: 7. This CDR3 spans 15 amino acids. Germline loops: CDR1 SEHNR, CDR2 FQNEAQ (reference sequence). CDR3 protein: CASSLAGTGFSPLHF. The CDR3 bases are TGTGCCAGCAGCTTGGCCGGGACAGGGTTCTCACCCCTCCACTTT.

This chain links TRBV19 with TRBJ1-6; 7 bases line up with TRBD1. Germline lookup yields CDR1 LNHDA and CDR2 SQIVND (reference sequence). The V segment lost 6 bases and the J segment 10 bases; nucleotides outside the gene matches: 12. The CDR3 is 15 residues long. CDR3 sequence: CASRTRQGRYSPLHF. The CDR3 DNA reads TGTGCCAGTAGAACCAGACAGGGAAGATACTCACCCCTCCACTTT.

This clone was observed a handful of times. The chain links TRBV3-1 (or the pseudogene TRBV3-2) to TRBJ1-1; D perhaps matches TRBD1 (6 bases). The germline V gene has CDR1 LGHDT and CDR2 YNNKEL (reference sequence). This CDR3 spans 14 amino acids. Trimming took 0 bases from V and 11 from J, leaving 16 bases between them. CDR3 protein: CASSQDLQGYAAFF. The CDR3 DNA reads as TGTGCCAGCAGCCAAGATCTCCAGGGGTACGCGGCTTTCTTT.

The genes are TRBV12-5 and TRBJ1-2; D is uncertain. The germline V gene has CDR1 LGHNT and CDR2 FRNRAP. V was trimmed by 1 base and J by 6 bases, leaving 12 bases between them. The CDR3 sequence is 14 residues long. The CDR3 reads CASGLGVRGNGYTF. The CDR3 region has the DNA TGTGCTAGTGGTTTGGGGGTACGAGGCAATGGCTACACCTTC.

The DNA for the CDR3 is TGCAGCGTACGGACAGGGGGAAGAGACACCATATATTTT. This codes for CSVRTGGRDTIYF. The chain combines TRBV29-1 with TRBJ1-3; 10 positions agree with TRBD1. CDR1 and CDR2 (germline): SQVTM, ANQGSEA. The CDR3 has 13 amino acids. Trimming cost V 6 bases and J 8 bases; bases outside gene matches: 7. Complete variable domain (other parts from reference TRBV29-1 and TRBJ1-3): SAVISQKPSRDICQRGTSLTIQCQVDSQVTMMFWYRQQPGQSLTLIATANQGSEATYESGFVIDKFPISRPNLTFSTLTVSNMSPEDSSIYLCSVRTGGRDTIYFGEGSWLTVV.

The chain joins TRBV21-1 to TRBJ2-5; the table's D call, TRBD1, has no DNA check behind it. TRBV21-1 is listed as a pseudogene. This CDR3 comprises 11 residues. CDR3 in amino acids: CACRGPETQYF. Here the CDR3 DNA reads TGTGCCTGCAGGGGCCCAGAGACCCAGTACTTC.

As concerns this clone: Within the sample, other DNA sequences also encode this same CDR3. The gene calls are TRBV12-3 or TRBV12-4 and TRBJ2-2, with a possible D match to TRBD1 (6 bases). This CDR3 region has 13 residues. V was clipped by 6 bases and J by 2 bases, with 7 bases between them. CDR3 DNA: TGTGCCAGCAGGACAGGCAACACCGGGGAGCTGTTTTTT. This gives the protein CASRTGNTGELFF.

In its sample, this clone was seen many times. This chain uses TRBV27 with TRBJ2-7; possibly TRBD1 for D (5 bases). Between the trimmed V and J ends, which lost 3 bases and 2 bases, there was a span of 11 bases. CDR3 length: 14 residues. Germline assignment: CDR1 MNHEY and CDR2 SMNVEV (reference sequence). The chain's CDR3 is CASSFRTGPYEQYF. In DNA, the CDR3 is TGTGCCAGCAGTTTCCGAACAGGACCCTACGAGCAGTACTTC.

This chain connects TRBV3-1 (or the pseudogene TRBV3-2) to TRBJ2-1; TRBD2 is a possible D gene (7 bases). Germline CDR1 and CDR2: LGHDT and YNNKEL (reference sequence). The CDR3 contains 16 residues. Trimming stripped 0 bases from V and 4 bases from J, with 13 bases between. The CDR3 DNA reads TGTGCCAGCAGCCAAGACCGAGGGGGGGCGTACAATGAGCAGTTCTTC. Amino acid sequence: CASSQDRGGAYNEQFF.

This chain joins TRBV6-1 and TRBJ1-4; TRBD1 aligns across 8 bases. Germline CDR1 and CDR2: MNHNS and SASEGT. The CDR3 spans 15 residues. The ends lost 3 bases at V and 5 bases at J; junction bases unmatched: 5. The CDR3: CASSESDRGNEKLFF. In DNA form, the CDR3 reads TGTGCCAGCAGTGAGTCCGACAGGGGAAATGAAAAACTGTTTTTT.

This chain connects TRBV2 to TRBJ2-2; 11 positions agree with TRBD2. V gave up 8 bases and J gave up 5 bases; unmatched junction bases: 7. Germline lookup yields CDR1 SNHLY and CDR2 FYNNEI. CDR3 length: 15 residues. The CDR3 nucleotides are TGTGCCAGCCGGGTAGCGGGGGGGCCAACCGGGGAGCTGTTTTTT. Residues: CASRVAGGPTGELFF. Variable domain in full (rest from reference TRBV2 and TRBJ2-2): EPEVTQTPSHQVTQMGQEVILRCVPISNHLYFYWYRQILGQKVEFLVSFYNNEISEKSEIFDDQFSVERPDGSNFTLKIRSTKLEDSAMYFCASRVAGGPTGELFFGEGSRLTVL.

J is TRBJ2-1 and V is TRBV24-1; TRBD1 matches at 9 bases. Trimming at V came to 7 bases and at J to 0 bases, leaving 9 bases not matched to a gene. The CDR3 is 17 residues long. Germline CDR1 KGHDR, CDR2 SFDVKD. CDR3 sequence (DNA): TGTGCCACCAGGAGGGGACAGGGCGAGGGCTCCTACAATGAGCAGTTCTTC. Protein sequence: CATRRGQGEGSYNEQFF.

V usage is TRBV3-1 (or the pseudogene TRBV3-2) and J usage is TRBJ1-1; perhaps TRBD1 as D (5 bases). The CDR3 is made up of 13 amino acids. Germline assignment: CDR1 LGHDT and CDR2 YNNKEL (reference sequence). V lost 4 bases and J 10 bases, leaving 16 bases between the germline ends. In DNA, the CDR3 is TGTGCCAGCAGCCCGACCGTGGGGCGAGGAGCTTTCTTT. This translates into CASSPTVGRGAFF.

The chain links TRBV10-2 to TRBJ1-2; D might be TRBD1 (5 bases). CDR1 is WSHSY, CDR2 SAAADI, per germline. The CDR3 has 16 residues. V lost 2 bases and J 6 bases, leaving 19 bases between the germline ends. The CDR3 sequence is CASSEAGRGHPHGYTF. The CDR3 DNA follows: TGCGCCAGCAGTGAGGCAGGGCGAGGCCACCCCCATGGCTACACCTTC.

The chain links TRBV27 to TRBJ1-1, with D unresolved. The CDR3 runs 16 residues. The V and J ends lost 2 bases and 8 bases respectively, with 21 bases between them. Germline values: CDR1 MNHEY, CDR2 SMNVEV (reference sequence). The CDR3 reads CASSLGHQVPPGEAFF. For the CDR3, the DNA is TGTGCCAGCAGTTTAGGGCACCAGGTTCCGCCCGGAGAAGCTTTCTTT.

The chain has TRBV30 and TRBJ1-5, with D uncertain. V lost 5 bases to trimming and J lost 3 bases, with 11 bases between them. Germline V gene sequence: CDR1 GTSNPN, CDR2 SVGIG (reference sequence). The CDR3 spans 13 residues. The CDR3 nucleotides are TGTGCCTGGCCACCGAACTACAATCAGCCCCAGCATTTT. It translates to CAWPPNYNQPQHF.

V usage is TRBV11-2 and J usage is TRBJ2-3; TRBD2 agrees at 10 bases. Germline assignment: CDR1 SGHAT and CDR2 FQNNGV. The CDR3 is made up of 16 amino acids. Trimming cost V 5 bases and J 8 bases; bases outside gene matches: 13. CDR3 bases: TGTGCCAGCAGCCGGGTCCGAGCGGGGGGGCAGGGTACGCAGTATTTT. It encodes CASSRVRAGGQGTQYF.

The chain employs TRBV6-4 and TRBJ1-2; 12 bases match TRBD1. V lost 6 bases and J lost 4; bases outside the gene matches: 6. This CDR3 region has 15 residues. In germline, CDR1 is MRHNA, CDR2 SNTAGT. The CDR3 bases are TGTGCCAGCAGCGGGGGACAGGGGGCTTCCTATGGCTACACCTTC. This encodes CASSGGQGASYGYTF.

The genes are TRBV5-1 and TRBJ2-7; perhaps TRBD2 as D (7 bases). CDR3 length equals 14 residues. Germline CDR1 and CDR2: SGHRS and YFSETQ. V gave up 7 bases and J gave up 2 bases, with 16 bases separating them. The CDR3 region has the DNA TGCGCCAGCCAAGAAGGGGGGGCGACCTACGAGCAGTACTTC. As protein: CASQEGGATYEQYF.

V and J are TRBV6-5 and TRBJ1-6; the match to TRBD1 covers 9 bases. The trim removed 6 bases at V and 3 bases at J, leaving 3 bases unmatched. Germline V CDR1 and CDR2: MNHEY, SVGAGI. This CDR3 has 15 amino acids. In DNA form, the CDR3 reads TGTGCCAGCAGCCCGGGACAGGGCTATAATTCACCCCTCCACTTT. Its protein is CASSPGQGYNSPLHF.

This clone appeared a few times. This sequence joins TRBV29-1 and TRBJ1-1, with D perhaps matching TRBD1 (5 bases). CDR3 length equals 12 residues. V was clipped by 6 bases and J by 4 bases, with 12 bases between them. Germline-derived CDR1 and CDR2 are SQVTM and ANQGSEA. CDR3 protein: CSVRRGGTEAFF. In nucleotides, the CDR3 is TGCAGCGTCAGAAGGGGAGGCACTGAAGCTTTCTTT.

The gene calls are TRBV11-3 and TRBJ2-2; D remains ambiguous. Looked up from germline, CDR1 is SGHNT and CDR2 is YENEEA. Trimming removed 4 bases at V and 3 bases at J, with 3 bases between. This CDR3 has 12 residues. CDR3 sequence: CASSSYTGELFF. DNA for the CDR3: TGTGCCAGCAGCTCCTACACCGGGGAGCTGTTTTTT.

The rearrangement joins TRBV5-4 to TRBJ1-6; 7 nucleotides align to TRBD1. V lost 4 bases to trimming and J lost 9 bases; unmatched junction nucleotides: 13. This CDR3 contains 16 residues. The germline gives CDR1 SGHNT, CDR2 YYREEE (reference sequence). CDR3 in amino acids: CASSLDSGTVSSPLHF. The CDR3 DNA reads TGTGCCAGCAGCCTGGATTCCGGGACAGTATCTTCACCCCTCCACTTT.

In nucleotides, the CDR3 is TGTGCCAGCAGCCAAGATCTGCAGGCGGCGGGGGGCTACACCTTC. It translates to CASSQDLQAAGGYTF. This chain uses TRBV3-1 (or the pseudogene TRBV3-2) with TRBJ1-2, with D hard to call. CDR3 length: 15 residues. Trimming cost V 0 bases and J 8 bases, with 16 bases left between them. The germline CDR1 and CDR2 sequences are LGHDT and YNNKEL (reference sequence).

V usage is TRBV6-5 and J usage is TRBJ1-1; 8 nucleotides match TRBD1. With V trimmed by 6 bases and J by 0 bases, 3 bases remained unmatched. The CDR3 has 14 amino acids. Germline lookup yields CDR1 MNHEY and CDR2 SVGAGI. The CDR3 reads CASRPDRVNTEAFF. The DNA for the CDR3 is TGTGCCAGCAGACCGGACAGGGTGAACACTGAAGCTTTCTTT.